Below are 6 T cell receptor beta chains sequenced from a single sample in a study of neoadjuvant anti-PD-1 for oral cavity cancer. Repertoires were generated with immunoSEQ multiplex PCR, while TCRdb's copy carries only in-frame clones and drops some. The sample has about 15,000 clones; about 70% are singletons. Material: PBMCs, obtained before nivolumab (anti-PD-1) treatment. Source of these receptors: a person aged 40-85 years with oral cavity squamous cell carcinoma.

V usage is TRBV6-5 and J usage is TRBJ2-5, with D tentatively TRBD1 (6 bases). Germline V lookup: CDR1 MNHEY, CDR2 SVGAGI. The germline V and J ends were trimmed by 4 bases and 5 bases, with 20 bases remaining between them. The CDR3 spans 16 residues. The CDR3, as DNA: TGTGCCAGCAGTTCTTCCCGGGGCAGGGGTGCGGAGACCCAGTACTTC. The encoded protein is CASSSSRGRGAETQYF.

The chain has TRBV19 and TRBJ2-1; tentatively, D is TRBD2 (7 bases). Germline assignment: CDR1 LNHDA and CDR2 SQIVND (reference sequence). This CDR3 comprises 16 residues. V shed 9 bases and J shed 6 bases, with 24 bases lying between them. CDR3 residues: CASRPGEGGHTNEQFF. Written as DNA, the CDR3 is TGTGCCAGCAGACCCGGCGAGGGGGGGCATACCAATGAGCAGTTCTTC.

This clone has just a few counts. The gene calls are TRBV30 and TRBJ1-6; D remains ambiguous. The CDR3 length is 12 residues. Looked up from germline, CDR1 is GTSNPN and CDR2 is SVGIG (reference sequence). V dropped 1 base and J dropped 13 bases, with 11 bases sitting between them. The CDR3 loop is CAWSEYGTPLHF. CDR3 in DNA: TGTGCCTGGAGTGAGTACGGCACGCCCCTCCACTTT.

This clone was seen more than once but under ten times. The chain links TRBV12-5 to TRBJ1-5, with D possibly TRBD1 on 5 matching bases. Deletions cut 4 bases from V and 4 bases from J, with 11 bases between. This CDR3 is 14 amino acids long. CDR1 LGHNT and CDR2 FRNRAP come from the germline V gene. CDR3 protein: CASGSLGVNQPQHF. The CDR3 region has the DNA TGTGCTAGTGGTTCGTTGGGGGTAAATCAGCCCCAGCATTTT.

V is TRBV7-9 and J is TRBJ1-2; D possibly corresponds to TRBD1 (5 bases). This CDR3 region has 14 residues. Trimming shortened V by 5 bases and J by 3 bases, and 13 bases separated the two germline ends. In germline, CDR1 is SEHNR, CDR2 FQNEAQ (reference sequence). The CDR3 loop is CASSARRGYYGYTF. CDR3 DNA sequence: TGTGCCAGCAGCGCGCGGCGGGGGTACTATGGCTACACCTTC.

The chain combines TRBV6-1 with TRBJ1-2; D possibly corresponds to TRBD1 (5 bases). V dropped 6 bases and J dropped 8 bases, with 10 bases sitting between them. The germline V gene encodes CDR1 MNHNS and CDR2 SASEGT. The CDR3 is 11 residues long. CDR3 amino acids: CASRTGRGYTF. CDR3 in DNA: TGTGCCAGCAGAACGGGGCGGGGCTACACCTTC.